This T cell receptor (beta chain) was identified in a study of T cells after somatic rescue of genetic block. V was clipped by 0 bases and J by 7 bases, with 12 bases between them. CDR1 GTSNPN and CDR2 SVGIG come from the germline V gene (reference sequence). There are 14 residues in the CDR3. Sequencing used immunoSEQ multiplex PCR; TCRdb keeps in-frame clones, though not all of them. This sample has 9,500 to 15,000 clones; about 71% occur once, and the top ten carry roughly 12%. The specimen sequenced was peripheral blood mononuclear cells (PBMCs). This TCR was sampled from a boy between 10 and 17 years old. This sequence joins TRBV30 and TRBJ1-4; tentative D call: TRBD1 (6 bases). The DNA of the CDR3 is TGTGCCTGGAGTGTTTCGGGGGCAGGTGAAAAACTGTTTTTT. Amino acids: CAWSVSGAGEKLFF.